In this sample, the clone carrying this T cell receptor (beta chain) turned up a few times. Its antigen is not identified. TCR beta cDNA libraries had unique molecular identifiers. MiXCR was run by TCRdb on the PCR reads, yielding one entry per CDR3 protein. The sample lists 380,000 or so distinct CDR3 sequences, approximately 38% occurring once. This sample stems from a study of post-analysis software for immune sequencing data. This CDR3 comprises 12 residues. Losses at the gene ends were 7 bases for V and 4 bases for J; bases not matched to a gene: 2. Germline CDR1 is SQVTM and CDR2 is ANQGSEA. Findings of the study overall: Relative to controls, patients had several TRBV segments at higher frequency, with TRBV5-6, TRBV5-1 and TRBV20-1 among these. Controls' normalized Chao1 diversity significantly exceeded that of multiple sclerosis patients.

Sequences were obtained from blood. The chain has TRBV29-1 and TRBJ1-1; 11 bases are a match to TRBD1. The source is a girl aged 5 to 17 with multiple sclerosis. The CDR3 DNA reads TGCAGCGGGGGGACAGGGGGCACTGAAGCTTTCTTT. It encodes CSGGTGGTEAFF.